The T cell receptor (beta chain) under discussion was sequenced for a study of T cell responses to AZD1222 COVID-19 vaccine. Study findings and constraints: Spike-spanning, vaccine-associated CD4 TCRs were dominant at 160-218 and 743-854. Repertoire sampling happened only post peak T cell response. Clonal diversity may have been underestimated, and the donors were mostly white British, with more females than males. Spike-specific TCR breadth and depth were elevated following two AZD1222 doses.

With regard to this clone: Its antigen is undetermined.

Method: immunoSEQ multiplex PCR; TCRdb's copy keeps in-frame clones and lacks some. This table has 130,000 to 150,000 clones, roughly 91% appearing once. The sequence was collected from an adult in good health. The material was peripheral blood, obtained on day 0 of AZD1222 vaccination.

The CDR3 protein is CASRSESYSNQPQHF. In nucleotides, the CDR3 is TGTGCCAGCCGATCCGAGAGTTATAGCAATCAGCCCCAGCATTTT. V usage is TRBV27 and J usage is TRBJ1-5; D gene unclear. Germline values: CDR1 MNHEY, CDR2 SMNVEV (reference sequence). Trimming cost V 8 bases and J 0 bases, with 14 bases left between them. The CDR3 is 15 residues long.